What follows is one T cell receptor beta chain and its context. The primer mix had 60 Vbeta and 13 Jbeta primers. TCRdb keeps only in-frame clones here, not all; method: immunoSEQ multiplex PCR. Found here are tens of thousands of clones, around 77% of them singletons; the top ten hold about 0.5%. The sample belongs to a study of cytomegalovirus exposure and HLA in healthy donors. V shed 8 bases, J shed 0 bases, and the junction held 6 bases outside the gene matches. The CDR3 length is 14 residues. CDR1 is SEHNR and CDR2 is FQNEAQ in the germline V gene (reference sequence). The rearrangement joins TRBV7-9 to TRBJ1-1, with 7 bases that match TRBD1. The sequenced material came from PBMCs. The clonotype originates from a man aged 25 to 40 in good health and CMV-seronegative. The CDR3 DNA reads TGTGCCAGCCATAAGACAGGGCTGAACACTGAAGCTTTCTTT. Its protein product is CASHKTGLNTEAFF.